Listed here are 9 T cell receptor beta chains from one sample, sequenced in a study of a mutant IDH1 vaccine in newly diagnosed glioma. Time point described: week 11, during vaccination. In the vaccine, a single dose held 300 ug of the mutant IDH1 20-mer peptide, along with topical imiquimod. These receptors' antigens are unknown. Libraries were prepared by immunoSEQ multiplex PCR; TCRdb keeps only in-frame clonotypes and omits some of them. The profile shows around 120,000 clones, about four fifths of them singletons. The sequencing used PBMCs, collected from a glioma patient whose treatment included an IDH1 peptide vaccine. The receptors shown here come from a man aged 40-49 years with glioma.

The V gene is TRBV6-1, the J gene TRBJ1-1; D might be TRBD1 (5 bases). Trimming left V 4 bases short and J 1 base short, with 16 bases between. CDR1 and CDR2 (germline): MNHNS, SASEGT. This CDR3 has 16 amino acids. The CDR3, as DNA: TGTGCCAGCAGTGTCAGGGAGCTATTTAGGAACACTGAAGCTTTCTTT. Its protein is CASSVRELFRNTEAFF.

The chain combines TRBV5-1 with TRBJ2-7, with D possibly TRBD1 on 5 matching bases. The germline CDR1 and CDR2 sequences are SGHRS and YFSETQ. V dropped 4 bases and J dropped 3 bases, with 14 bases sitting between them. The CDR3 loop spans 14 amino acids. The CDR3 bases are TGCGCCAGCAGCCGACCCGACAGCAGCTACGAGCAGTACTTC. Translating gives CASSRPDSSYEQYF.

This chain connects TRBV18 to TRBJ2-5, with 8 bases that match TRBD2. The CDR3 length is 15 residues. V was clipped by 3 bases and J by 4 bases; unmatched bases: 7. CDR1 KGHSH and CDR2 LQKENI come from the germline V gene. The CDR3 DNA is TGTGCCAGCTCACCTGCGGGGGGCCTAGGAGAGACCCAGTACTTC. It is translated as CASSPAGGLGETQYF.

The CDR3 region has the DNA TGTGCCACCAGCAGAGATATTGGGGGCCTCTATGGCTACACCTTC. It is translated as CATSRDIGGLYGYTF. The V gene is TRBV15, the J gene TRBJ1-2, with a weak D call TRBD1 (6 bases). Germline V CDR1 and CDR2: LNHNV, YYDKDF (reference sequence). This CDR3 contains 15 residues. V gave up 0 bases and J gave up 4 bases, with 12 bases separating them.

The CDR3 here is CASSLVPDLGEQYF. As DNA, the CDR3 is TGCGCCAGCAGCTTGGTTCCAGATCTTGGCGAGCAGTACTTC. This rearrangement joins TRBV5-1 to TRBJ2-7, with unresolved D. Trimming left V 0 bases short and J 6 bases short, with 13 bases between. The CDR3 consists of 14 residues. CDR1 SGHRS and CDR2 YFSETQ come from the germline V gene.

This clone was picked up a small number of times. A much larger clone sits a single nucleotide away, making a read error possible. DNA for the CDR3: TGTGCCAGCAGATCCTACAATGAGCAGTTCTTC. Its protein is CASRSYNEQFF. The chain has TRBV2 and TRBJ2-1; D unresolved. The germline CDR1 and CDR2 sequences are SNHLY and FYNNEI. This CDR3 region has 11 residues. Trimming stripped 6 bases from V and 1 base from J, with 1 base between. Looking up the rest from reference TRBV2 and TRBJ2-1 gives the full variable domain: EPEVTQTPSHQVTQMGQEVILRCVPISNHLYFYWYRQILGQKVEFLVSFYNNEISEKSEIFDDQFSVERPDGSNFTLKIRSTKLEDSAMYFCASRSYNEQFFGPGTRLTVL.

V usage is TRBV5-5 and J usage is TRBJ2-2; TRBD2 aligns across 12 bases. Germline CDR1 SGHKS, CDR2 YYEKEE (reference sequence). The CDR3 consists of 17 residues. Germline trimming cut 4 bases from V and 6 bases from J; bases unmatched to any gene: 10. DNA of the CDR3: TGTGCCAGCAGCGGCCGCCTAGCGGGAGGGCCGTCCGGGGAGCTGTTTTTT. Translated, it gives CASSGRLAGGPSGELFF.

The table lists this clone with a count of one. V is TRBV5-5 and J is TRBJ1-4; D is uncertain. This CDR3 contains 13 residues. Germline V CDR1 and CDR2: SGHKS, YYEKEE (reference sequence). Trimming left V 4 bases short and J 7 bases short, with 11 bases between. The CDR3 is CASSPPPGEKLFF. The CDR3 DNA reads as TGTGCCAGCAGCCCCCCTCCGGGTGAAAAACTGTTTTTT.

CDR3: CAWKRGADTQYF. CDR3 nucleotides: TGTGCCTGGAAACGGGGTGCAGATACGCAGTATTTT. This rearrangement joins TRBV30 to TRBJ2-3; perhaps TRBD2 as D (5 bases). The V gene's germline CDR1 is GTSNPN and CDR2 SVGIG (reference sequence). V was clipped by 4 bases and J by 4 bases, with 9 bases between them. The CDR3 contains 12 residues.